This T cell receptor beta chain emerged from a study of blood T cell repertoires in COVID-19. TCRdb keeps only in-frame clones here, not all; method: immunoSEQ multiplex PCR. The sample holds around 470,000 clones, 89% seen once. The V gene's germline CDR1 is SGHDN and CDR2 FVKESK. Trimming cost V 1 base and J 4 bases, with 13 bases left between them. The CDR3 covers 15 residues. The sequenced sample was peripheral blood. V gene TRBV14 combines with J gene TRBJ1-2, with D tentatively TRBD1 (5 bases). This clonotype was sampled from a young man with COVID-19, enrolled during active disease. This CDR3 reads CASSQAQGSSYGYTF. CDR3 in DNA: TGTGCCAGCAGCCAAGCCCAGGGCAGCTCCTATGGCTACACCTTC.